This record covers a single T cell receptor beta chain. The data belong to a study of blood T cell repertoires in COVID-19. Some clones are missing from TCRdb's copy, which holds only in-frame ones; the method was immunoSEQ multiplex PCR. The sample has some 80,000 clones, around 74% seen once. The CDR3 runs 16 residues. Germline CDR1 reads SGHDT; CDR2 reads YYEEEE. Trimming removed 2 bases at V and 4 bases at J, with 18 bases between. The chain has TRBV5-6 and TRBJ1-2; no reliable D call. This clonotype was obtained from a woman at least 80 years old with active or convalescent COVID-19. Source material: peripheral blood. Here the CDR3 reads CASSLIPPERTYGYTF. The CDR3, as DNA: TGTGCCAGCAGCTTAATCCCCCCGGAGCGGACCTATGGCTACACCTTC. The full variable domain, with the rest looked up from reference TRBV5-6 and TRBJ1-2, is DAGVTQSPTHLIKTRGQQVTLRCSPKSGHDTVSWYQQALGQGPQFIFQYYEEEERQRGNFPDRFSGHQFPNYSSELNVNALLLGDSALYLCASSLIPPERTYGYTFGSGTRLTVV.